This entry is about one T cell receptor (beta chain). The antigen is not known. When sampled, the donors appeared nominally healthy, though they likely had unrecorded immune exposures. The CDR3 spans 14 residues. Per the germline V gene, CDR1 is GTSNPN and CDR2 is SVGIG (reference sequence). Losses at the gene ends were 4 bases for V and 3 bases for J; bases not matched to a gene: 5. The data were obtained in a study of cytomegalovirus exposure and HLA in healthy donors. Study at large: Earlier sequencing of some 180 million T cells yielded 95 million to 120 million unique TCR beta sequences. Falling in the Caucasian-associated ancestry cluster were less than 85% of 300 to 500 genotyped donors.

The PCR used 60 Vbeta and 13 Jbeta primers. Method: immunoSEQ multiplex PCR; TCRdb's copy keeps in-frame clones and lacks some. The sample has over 65,000 clones. Overall study findings and caveats: The availability of immune exposure information extended only to CMV serostatus.

The chain joins TRBV30 to TRBJ2-1; TRBD2 matches at 8 bases. Material: PBMCs. This TCR derives from a man aged 25 to 45 in good health and CMV-seronegative. CDR3 DNA: TGTGCCTGGACAGCGGGAGACAACTACAATGAGCAGTTCTTC. Protein: CAWTAGDNYNEQFF.